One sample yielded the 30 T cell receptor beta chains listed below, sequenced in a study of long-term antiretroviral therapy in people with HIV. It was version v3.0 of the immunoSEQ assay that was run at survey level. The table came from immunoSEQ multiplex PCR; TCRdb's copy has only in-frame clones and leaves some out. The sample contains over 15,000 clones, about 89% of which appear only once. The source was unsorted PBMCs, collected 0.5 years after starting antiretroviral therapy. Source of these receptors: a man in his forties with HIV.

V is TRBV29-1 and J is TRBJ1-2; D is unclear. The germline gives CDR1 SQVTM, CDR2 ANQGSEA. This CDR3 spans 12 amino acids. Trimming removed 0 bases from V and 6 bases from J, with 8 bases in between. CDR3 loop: CSVEDGRDGYTF. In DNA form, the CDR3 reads TGCAGCGTTGAAGACGGCCGGGATGGCTACACCTTC.

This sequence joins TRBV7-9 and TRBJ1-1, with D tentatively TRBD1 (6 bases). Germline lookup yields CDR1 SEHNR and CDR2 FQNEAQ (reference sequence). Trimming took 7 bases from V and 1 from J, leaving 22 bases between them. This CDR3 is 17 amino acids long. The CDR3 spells CASMGGGMIVKNTEAFF. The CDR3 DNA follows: TGTGCCAGCATGGGCGGGGGCATGATAGTCAAGAACACTGAAGCTTTCTTT.

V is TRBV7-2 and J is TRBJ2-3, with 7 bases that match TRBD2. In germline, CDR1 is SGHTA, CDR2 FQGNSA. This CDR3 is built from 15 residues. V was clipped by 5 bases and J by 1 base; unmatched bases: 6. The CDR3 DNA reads TGTGCCAGCAGCCTGAGCGGGATGGGCACAGATACGCAGTATTTT. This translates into CASSLSGMGTDTQYF. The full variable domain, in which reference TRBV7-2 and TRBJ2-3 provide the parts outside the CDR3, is GAGVSQSPSNKVTEKGKDVELRCDPISGHTALYWYRQSLGQGLEFLIYFQGNSAPDKSGLPSDRFSAERTGGSVSTLTIQRTQQEDSAVYLCASSLSGMGTDTQYFGPGTRLTVL.

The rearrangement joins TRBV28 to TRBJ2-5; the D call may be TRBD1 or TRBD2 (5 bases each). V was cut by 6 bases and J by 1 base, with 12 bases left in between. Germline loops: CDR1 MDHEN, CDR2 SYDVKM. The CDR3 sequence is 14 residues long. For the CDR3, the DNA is TGTGCCAGCAGCCCCGGGACCTTCCAAGAGACCCAGTACTTC. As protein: CASSPGTFQETQYF.

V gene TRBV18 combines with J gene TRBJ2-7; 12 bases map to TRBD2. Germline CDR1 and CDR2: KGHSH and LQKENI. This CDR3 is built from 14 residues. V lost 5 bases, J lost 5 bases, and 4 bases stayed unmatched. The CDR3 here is CASSELAGGNEQYF. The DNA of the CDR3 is TGTGCCAGCTCAGAACTAGCGGGAGGCAACGAGCAGTACTTC.

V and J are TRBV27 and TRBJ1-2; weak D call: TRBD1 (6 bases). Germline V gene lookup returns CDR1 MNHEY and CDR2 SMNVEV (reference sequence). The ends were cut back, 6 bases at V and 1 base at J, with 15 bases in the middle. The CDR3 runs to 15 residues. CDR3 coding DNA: TGTGCCAGCAGGTTACAGGGTCCTATTAACTATGGCTACACCTTC. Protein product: CASRLQGPINYGYTF.

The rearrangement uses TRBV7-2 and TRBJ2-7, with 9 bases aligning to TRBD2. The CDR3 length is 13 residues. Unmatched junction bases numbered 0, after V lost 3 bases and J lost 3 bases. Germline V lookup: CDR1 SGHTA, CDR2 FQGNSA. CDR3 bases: TGTGCCAGCAGCTTTAGCGGGAGCTACGAGCAGTACTTC. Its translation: CASSFSGSYEQYF.

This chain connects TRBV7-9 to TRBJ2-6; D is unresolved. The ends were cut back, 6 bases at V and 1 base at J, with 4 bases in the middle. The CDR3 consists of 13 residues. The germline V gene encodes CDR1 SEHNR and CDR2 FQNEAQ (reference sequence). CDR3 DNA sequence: TGTGCCAGCAGTTCTTCTGGGGCCAACGTCCTGACTTTC. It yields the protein CASSSSGANVLTF.

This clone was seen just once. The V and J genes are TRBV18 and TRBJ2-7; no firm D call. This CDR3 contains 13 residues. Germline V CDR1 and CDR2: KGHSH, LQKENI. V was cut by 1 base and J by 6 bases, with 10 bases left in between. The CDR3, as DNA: TGTGCCAGCTCACCACGGGATGCCGGCGAGCAGTACTTC. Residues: CASSPRDAGEQYF.

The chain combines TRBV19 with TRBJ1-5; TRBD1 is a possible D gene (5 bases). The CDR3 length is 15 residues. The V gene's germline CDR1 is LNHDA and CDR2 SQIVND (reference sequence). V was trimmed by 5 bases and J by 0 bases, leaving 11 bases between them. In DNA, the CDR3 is TGTGCCAGTAGTTTCTCGGACAATAGCAATCAGCCCCAGCATTTT. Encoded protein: CASSFSDNSNQPQHF.

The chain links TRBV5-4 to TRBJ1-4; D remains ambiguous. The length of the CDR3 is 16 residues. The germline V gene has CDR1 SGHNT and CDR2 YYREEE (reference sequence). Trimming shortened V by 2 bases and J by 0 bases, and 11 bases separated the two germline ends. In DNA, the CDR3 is TGTGCCAGCAGCTTCGGGGTCCCGTCAACTAATGAAAAACTGTTTTTT. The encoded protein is CASSFGVPSTNEKLFF. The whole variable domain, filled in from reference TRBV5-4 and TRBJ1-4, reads ETGVTQSPTHLIKTRGQQVTLRCSSQSGHNTVSWYQQALGQGPQFIFQYYREEENGRGNFPPRFSGLQFPNYSSELNVNALELDDSALYLCASSFGVPSTNEKLFFGSGTQLSVL.

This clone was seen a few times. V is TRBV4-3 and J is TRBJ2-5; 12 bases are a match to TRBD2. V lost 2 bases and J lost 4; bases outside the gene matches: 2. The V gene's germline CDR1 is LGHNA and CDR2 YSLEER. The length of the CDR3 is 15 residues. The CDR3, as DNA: TGCGCCAGCAGCCAAACGGGACTAGCGGGAGAGACCCAGTACTTC. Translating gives CASSQTGLAGETQYF.

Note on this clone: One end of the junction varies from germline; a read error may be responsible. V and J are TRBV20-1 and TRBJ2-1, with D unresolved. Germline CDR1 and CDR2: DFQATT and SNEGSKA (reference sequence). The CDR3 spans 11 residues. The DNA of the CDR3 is TGCAGTGCTAGAGAGGTCAGCATCAAGGTCTTC. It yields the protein CSAREVSIKVF.

The CDR3 sequence: CASSVFSGPTYEQYF. The DNA of the CDR3 is TGTGCCAGCAGCGTCTTTAGCGGGCCTACCTACGAGCAGTACTTC. The chain couples TRBV9 to TRBJ2-7, with TRBD2 matching over 7 bases. Germline V gene lookup returns CDR1 SGDLS and CDR2 YYNGEE. Germline trimming cut 2 bases from V and 2 bases from J; bases unmatched to any gene: 7. The CDR3 sequence is 15 residues long.

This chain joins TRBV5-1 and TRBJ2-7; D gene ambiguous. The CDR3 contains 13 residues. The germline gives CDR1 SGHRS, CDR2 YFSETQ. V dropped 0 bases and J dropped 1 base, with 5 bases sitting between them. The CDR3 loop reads CASSLDRSYEQYF. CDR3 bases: TGCGCCAGCAGCTTGGATCGATCCTACGAGCAGTACTTC. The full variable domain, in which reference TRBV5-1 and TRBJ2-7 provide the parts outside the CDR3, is KAGVTQTPRYLIKTRGQQVTLSCSPISGHRSVSWYQQTPGQGLQFLFEYFSETQRNKGNFPGRFSGRQFSNSRSEMNVSTLELGDSALYLCASSLDRSYEQYFGPGTRLTVT.

The CDR3 loop reads CASSWIGGWNTEAFF. DNA of the CDR3: TGTGCCAGCAGCTGGATTGGGGGTTGGAACACTGAAGCTTTCTTT. This chain uses TRBV5-6 with TRBJ1-1, with TRBD1 as a possible D gene (5 bases). With 3 bases removed from V and 1 base from J, the gap between germline ends came to 13 bases. The CDR3 sequence is 15 residues long. CDR1 is SGHDT, CDR2 YYEEEE, per germline.

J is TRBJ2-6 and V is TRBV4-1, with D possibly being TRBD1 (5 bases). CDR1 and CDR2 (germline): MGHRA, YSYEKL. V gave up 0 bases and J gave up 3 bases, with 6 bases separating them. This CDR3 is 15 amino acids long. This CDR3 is CASSQEGLGANVLTF. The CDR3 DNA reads TGCGCCAGCAGCCAAGAGGGGCTTGGGGCCAACGTCCTGACTTTC.

The CDR3 DNA reads TGTGCCAGCAGCTTATCATTGCAAGTCGGTACGCAGTATTTT. Protein sequence: CASSLSLQVGTQYF. This sequence joins TRBV7-8 and TRBJ2-3, with D hard to call. The CDR3 is 14 amino acids. Germline V CDR1 and CDR2: SGHVS, FQNEAQ. V was cut by 2 bases and J by 8 bases, with 14 bases left in between.

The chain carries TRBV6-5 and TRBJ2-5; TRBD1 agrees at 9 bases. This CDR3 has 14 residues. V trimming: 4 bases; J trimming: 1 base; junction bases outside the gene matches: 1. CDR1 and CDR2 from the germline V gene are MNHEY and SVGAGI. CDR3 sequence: CASSSQGAQETQYF. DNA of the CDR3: TGTGCCAGCAGTTCACAGGGGGCCCAAGAGACCCAGTACTTC.

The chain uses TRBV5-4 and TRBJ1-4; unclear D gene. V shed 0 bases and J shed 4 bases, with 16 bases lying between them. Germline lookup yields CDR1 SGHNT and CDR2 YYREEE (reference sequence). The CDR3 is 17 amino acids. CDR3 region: CASSLAGGRSGNEKLFF. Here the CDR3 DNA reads TGTGCCAGCAGCTTGGCCGGCGGGAGGAGCGGTAATGAAAAACTGTTTTTT.

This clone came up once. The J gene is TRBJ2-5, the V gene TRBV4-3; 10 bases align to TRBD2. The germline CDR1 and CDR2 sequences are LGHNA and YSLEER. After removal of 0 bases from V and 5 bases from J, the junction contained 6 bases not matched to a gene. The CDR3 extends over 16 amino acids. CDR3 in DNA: TGCGCCAGCAGCCAAGAACTAGCGGGACTCCGTGAGACCCAGTACTTC. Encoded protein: CASSQELAGLRETQYF.

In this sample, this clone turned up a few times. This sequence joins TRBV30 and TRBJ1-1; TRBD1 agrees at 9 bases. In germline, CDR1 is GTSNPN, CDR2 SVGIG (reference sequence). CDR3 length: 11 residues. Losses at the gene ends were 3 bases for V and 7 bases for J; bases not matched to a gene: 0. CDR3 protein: CAWRDRGEAFF. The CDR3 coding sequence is TGTGCCTGGAGGGACAGGGGTGAAGCTTTCTTT.

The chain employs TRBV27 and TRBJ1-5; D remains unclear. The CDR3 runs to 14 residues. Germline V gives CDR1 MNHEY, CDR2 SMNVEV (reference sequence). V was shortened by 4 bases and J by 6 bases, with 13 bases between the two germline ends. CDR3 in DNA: TGTGCCAGCAGTTCGACCTCAGACGGTCAGCCCCAGCATTTT. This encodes CASSSTSDGQPQHF.

This chain's CDR3 is CASSFGNEQFF. The CDR3 nucleotides read TGTGCCAGCAGCTTTGGGAATGAGCAGTTCTTC. The chain carries TRBV7-9 and TRBJ2-1, with D hard to call. The CDR3 has 11 residues. Trimming took off 3 bases at V and 7 bases at J, with 4 bases between the two ends. Looked up from germline, CDR1 is SEHNR and CDR2 is FQNEAQ (reference sequence).

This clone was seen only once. The CDR3 DNA is TGTGCCAGTAGTATCGTGGGGTCAGATACGCAGTATTTT. Encoded protein: CASSIVGSDTQYF. The rearrangement links TRBV19 to TRBJ2-3; D ambiguous. The CDR3 sequence is 13 residues long. Trimming cost V 3 bases and J 4 bases, with 8 bases left between them. CDR1 and CDR2 (germline): LNHDA, SQIVND (reference sequence).

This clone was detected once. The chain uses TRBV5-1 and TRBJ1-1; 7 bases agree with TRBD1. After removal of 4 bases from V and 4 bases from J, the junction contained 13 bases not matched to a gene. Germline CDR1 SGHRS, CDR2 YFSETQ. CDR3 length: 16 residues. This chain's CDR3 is CASSVGEWTGLTEAFF. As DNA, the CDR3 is TGCGCCAGCAGCGTGGGAGAATGGACAGGCCTCACTGAAGCTTTCTTT.

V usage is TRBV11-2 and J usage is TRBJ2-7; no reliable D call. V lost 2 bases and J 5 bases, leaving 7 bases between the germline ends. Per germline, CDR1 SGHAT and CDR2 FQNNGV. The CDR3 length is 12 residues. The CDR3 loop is CASSLNPHEQYF. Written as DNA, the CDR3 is TGTGCCAGCAGCTTAAACCCCCACGAGCAGTACTTC.

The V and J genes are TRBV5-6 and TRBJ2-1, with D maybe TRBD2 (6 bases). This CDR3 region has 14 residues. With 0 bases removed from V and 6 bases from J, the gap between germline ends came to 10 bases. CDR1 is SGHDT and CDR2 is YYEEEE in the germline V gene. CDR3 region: CASSLAGTPNEQFF. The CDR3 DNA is TGTGCCAGCAGCTTGGCCGGGACTCCCAATGAGCAGTTCTTC.

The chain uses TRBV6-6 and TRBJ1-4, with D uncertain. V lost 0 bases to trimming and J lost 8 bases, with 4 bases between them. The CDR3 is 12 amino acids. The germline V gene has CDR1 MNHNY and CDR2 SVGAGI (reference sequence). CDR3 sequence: CASSYSTEKLFF. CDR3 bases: TGTGCCAGCAGTTACTCGACAGAAAAACTGTTTTTT.

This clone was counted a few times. The CDR3 here is CSVGTGTYEQYF. Written as DNA, the CDR3 is TGCAGCGTTGGGACAGGGACCTACGAGCAGTACTTC. The chain joins TRBV29-1 to TRBJ2-7; 8 bases line up with TRBD1. This CDR3 is 12 amino acids long. V lost 4 bases to trimming and J lost 2 bases; unmatched junction nucleotides: 1. The V gene's germline CDR1 is SQVTM and CDR2 ANQGSEA.